This is a list of T cell receptor beta chains from one sample in a study of CXCR3-negative and CXCR3-positive naive CD8 T cells. One entry per CDR3 protein, without DNA, is what TCRdb gives after re-calling the 5' RACE reads. The sample's table shows tens of thousands of distinct CDR3 sequences. Sequencing used naive CXCR3- CD8+ T cells from blood. These receptors were collected from a human donor in good health. Some clones in this sample may be carry-over from other donors' samples. The CDR3 runs from the conserved cysteine through the conserved F or W. Rows may omit the clone size; those that give it use once, few, many or a size class.

>TRBV14|TRBJ1-5|.
CASSRSDIGGQPQHF
>TRBV7-8|TRBJ2-7|.
CASSLGGSGYEQYF
>TRBV12-2|TRBJ2-1|.
CASRLIASGGLINEQFF
>TRBV28|TRBJ2-1|.
CASSPTGENSYNEQFF
>TRBV20-1|TRBJ1-4|.
CSARPNYEAEKLFF
>TRBV7-9|TRBJ2-7|.
CAVLEGSEQYF
>TRBV9|TRBJ1-4|medium-sized
CASSVGNYGEKLFF
>TRBV7-9|TRBJ2-5|.
CASSLPGEETQYF
>TRBV4-3|TRBJ1-6|.
CASSQARTENSPLHF
>TRBV6-4|TRBJ2-7|.
CASGGDRGLSSYEQYF
>TRBV5-6|TRBJ1-2|.
CASSTRGRSDGYTF
>TRBV29-1|TRBJ2-1|.
CSVEEGDNEQFF
>TRBV20-1|TRBJ2-2|.
CSATDPRQGETGELFF
>TRBV20-1|TRBJ2-2|.
CSARDSAWTGLVGELFF
>TRBV28|TRBJ2-2|.
CASSFWGANTGELFF
>TRBV6-2/TRBV6-3|TRBJ2-7|.
CAVRLAGGPSSYEQYF
>TRBV28|TRBJ2-1|.
CASSLSGAVWDEQFF
>TRBV25-1|TRBJ2-3|.
CASSVSGGADTQYF
>TRBV4-3|TRBJ2-1|.
CASSPSARVEQFF
>TRBV20-1|TRBJ2-7|.
CSASGTDYYEQYF
>TRBV7-2|TRBJ2-2|.
CASSSYTGELFF
>TRBV11-3|TRBJ2-7|medium-sized
CASSLGRTGNYEQYF
>TRBV9|TRBJ2-7|.
CASSVGLSYEQYF
>TRBV4-3|TRBJ1-2|.
CASSQVLGSYGYTF
>TRBV7-9|TRBJ2-3|.
CASKRGNLDTQYF
>TRBV7-9|TRBJ2-2|medium-sized
CASSLALRQGTGELFF
>TRBV5-1|TRBJ2-3|.
CASSLAGADTQYF
>TRBV4-1|TRBJ2-7|.
CASSQGPEAYEQYF
>TRBV3-1|TRBJ2-5|.
CASSQDFRGAQETQYF
>TRBV7-9|TRBJ2-7|.
CASSAGGSGEQYF
>TRBV4-3|TRBJ1-6|.
CASSQELTGFSNSPLHF
>TRBV29-1|TRBJ2-2|.
CSVGRRDRGIDTGELFF